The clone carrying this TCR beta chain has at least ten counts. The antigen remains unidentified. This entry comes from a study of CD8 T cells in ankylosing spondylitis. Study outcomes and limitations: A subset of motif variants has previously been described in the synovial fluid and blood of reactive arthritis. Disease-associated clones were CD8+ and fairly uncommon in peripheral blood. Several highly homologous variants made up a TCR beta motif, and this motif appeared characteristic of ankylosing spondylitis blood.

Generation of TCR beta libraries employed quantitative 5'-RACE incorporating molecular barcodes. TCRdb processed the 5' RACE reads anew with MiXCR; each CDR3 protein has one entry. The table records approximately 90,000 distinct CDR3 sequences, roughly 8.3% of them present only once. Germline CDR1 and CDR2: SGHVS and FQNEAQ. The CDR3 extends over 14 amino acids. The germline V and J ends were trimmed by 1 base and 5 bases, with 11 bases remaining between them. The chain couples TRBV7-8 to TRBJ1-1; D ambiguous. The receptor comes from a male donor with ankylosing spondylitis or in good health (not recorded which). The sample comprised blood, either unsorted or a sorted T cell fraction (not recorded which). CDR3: CASSLVLGVTEAFF. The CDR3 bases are TGTGCCAGCAGCTTAGTGCTTGGTGTAACTGAAGCTTTCTTT.